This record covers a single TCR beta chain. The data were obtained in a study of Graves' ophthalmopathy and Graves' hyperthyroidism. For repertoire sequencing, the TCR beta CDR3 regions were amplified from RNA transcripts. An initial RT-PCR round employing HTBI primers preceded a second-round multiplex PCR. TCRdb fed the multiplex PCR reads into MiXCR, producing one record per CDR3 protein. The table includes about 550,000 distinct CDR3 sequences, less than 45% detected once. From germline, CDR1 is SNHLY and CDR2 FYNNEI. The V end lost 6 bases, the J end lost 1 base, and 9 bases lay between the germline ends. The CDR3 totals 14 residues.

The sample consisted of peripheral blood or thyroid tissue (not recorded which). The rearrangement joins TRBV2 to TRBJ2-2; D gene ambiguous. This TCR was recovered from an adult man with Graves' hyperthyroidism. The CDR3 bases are TGTGCCAGCAGCCCCATAGAGAACACCGGGGAGCTGTTTTTT. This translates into CASSPIENTGELFF.